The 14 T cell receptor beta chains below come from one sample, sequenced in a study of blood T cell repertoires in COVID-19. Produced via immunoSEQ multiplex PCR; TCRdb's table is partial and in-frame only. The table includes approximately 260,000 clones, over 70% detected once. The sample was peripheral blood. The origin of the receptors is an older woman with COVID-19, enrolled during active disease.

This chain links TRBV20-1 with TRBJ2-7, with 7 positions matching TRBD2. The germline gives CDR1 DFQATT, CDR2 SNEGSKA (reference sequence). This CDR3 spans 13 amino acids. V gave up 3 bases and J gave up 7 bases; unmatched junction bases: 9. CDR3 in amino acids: CSASNAGAGEQYF. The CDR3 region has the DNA TGCAGTGCTAGTAATGCGGGAGCTGGTGAGCAGTACTTC.

The CDR3 spells CASSFGQGSYEQYF. The CDR3 DNA is TGTGCCAGCAGCTTCGGACAGGGTTCCTACGAGCAGTACTTC. The J gene is TRBJ2-7, the V gene TRBV7-2; 8 nucleotides line up with TRBD1. CDR1 and CDR2 from the germline V gene are SGHTA and FQGNSA. The CDR3 contains 14 residues. V was clipped by 3 bases and J by 1 base; unmatched bases: 2.

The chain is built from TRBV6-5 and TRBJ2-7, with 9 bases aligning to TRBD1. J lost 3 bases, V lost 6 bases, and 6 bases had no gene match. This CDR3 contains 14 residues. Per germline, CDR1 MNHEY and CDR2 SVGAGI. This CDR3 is CASSKDRGFYEQYF. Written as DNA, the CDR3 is TGTGCCAGCAGCAAGGACAGGGGTTTCTACGAGCAGTACTTC.

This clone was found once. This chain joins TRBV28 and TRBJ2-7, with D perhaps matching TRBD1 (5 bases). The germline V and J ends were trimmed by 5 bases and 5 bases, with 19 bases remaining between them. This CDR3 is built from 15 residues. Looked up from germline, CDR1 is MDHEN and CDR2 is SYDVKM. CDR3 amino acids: CASSQLRVGSNEQYF. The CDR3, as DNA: TGTGCCAGCAGTCAGCTCAGGGTAGGGTCCAACGAGCAGTACTTC. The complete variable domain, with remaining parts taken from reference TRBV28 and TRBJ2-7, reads DVKVTQSSRYLVKRTGEKVFLECVQDMDHENMFWYRQDPGLGLRLIYFSYDVKMKEKGDIPEGYSVSREKKERFSLILESASTNQTSMYLCASSQLRVGSNEQYFGPGTRLTVT.

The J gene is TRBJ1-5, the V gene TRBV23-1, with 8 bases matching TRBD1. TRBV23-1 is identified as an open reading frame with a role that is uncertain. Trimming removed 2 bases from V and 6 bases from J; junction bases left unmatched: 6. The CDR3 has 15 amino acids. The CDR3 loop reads CASSQRDRGRQPQHF. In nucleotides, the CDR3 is TGCGCCAGCAGTCAAAGAGACAGGGGACGTCAGCCCCAGCATTTT.

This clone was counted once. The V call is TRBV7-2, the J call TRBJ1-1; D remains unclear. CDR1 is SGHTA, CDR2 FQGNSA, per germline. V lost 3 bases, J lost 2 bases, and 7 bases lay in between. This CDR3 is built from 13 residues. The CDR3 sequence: CASSLERNTEAFF. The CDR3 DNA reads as TGTGCCAGCAGCTTGGAGAGAAACACTGAAGCTTTCTTT.

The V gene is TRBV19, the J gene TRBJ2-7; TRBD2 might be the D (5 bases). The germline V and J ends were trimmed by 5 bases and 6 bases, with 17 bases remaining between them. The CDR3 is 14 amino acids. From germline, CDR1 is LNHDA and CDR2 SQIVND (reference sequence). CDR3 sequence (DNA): TGTGCCAGTAGTGTGGAGGCGGCTACTGGCGAGCAGTACTTC. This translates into CASSVEAATGEQYF.

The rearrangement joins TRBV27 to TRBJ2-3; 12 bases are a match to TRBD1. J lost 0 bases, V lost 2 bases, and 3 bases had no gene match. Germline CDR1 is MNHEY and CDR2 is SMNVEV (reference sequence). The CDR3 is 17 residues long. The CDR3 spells CASSLEGQGASTDTQYF. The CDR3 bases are TGTGCCAGCAGTTTAGAGGGACAGGGGGCAAGCACAGATACGCAGTATTTT.

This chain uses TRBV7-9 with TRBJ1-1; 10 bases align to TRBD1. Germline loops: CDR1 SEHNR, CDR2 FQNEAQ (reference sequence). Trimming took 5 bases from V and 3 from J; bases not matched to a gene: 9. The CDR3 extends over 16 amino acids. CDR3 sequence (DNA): TGTGCCAGCAGCCGTCCCGGGACAGGGGTGTACACTGAAGCTTTCTTT. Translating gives CASSRPGTGVYTEAFF.

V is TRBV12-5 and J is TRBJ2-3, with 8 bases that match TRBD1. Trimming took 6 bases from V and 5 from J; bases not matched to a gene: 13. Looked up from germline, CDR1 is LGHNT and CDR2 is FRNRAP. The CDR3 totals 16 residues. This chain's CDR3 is CASGFPEGQGEDTQYF. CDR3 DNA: TGTGCTAGTGGCTTCCCCGAAGGACAGGGAGAAGATACGCAGTATTTT.

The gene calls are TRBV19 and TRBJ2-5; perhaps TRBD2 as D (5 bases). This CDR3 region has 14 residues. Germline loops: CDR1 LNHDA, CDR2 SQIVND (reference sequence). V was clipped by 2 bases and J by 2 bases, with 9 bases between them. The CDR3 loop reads CASSIIGRQETQYF. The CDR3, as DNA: TGTGCCAGTAGTATAATTGGGAGACAAGAGACCCAGTACTTC.

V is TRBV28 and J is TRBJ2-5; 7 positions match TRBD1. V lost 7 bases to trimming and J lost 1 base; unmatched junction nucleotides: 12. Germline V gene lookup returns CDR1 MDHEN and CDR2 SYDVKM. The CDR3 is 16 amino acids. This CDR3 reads CASNGVWTGSQETQYF. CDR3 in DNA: TGTGCCAGCAATGGGGTTTGGACAGGTTCCCAAGAGACCCAGTACTTC.

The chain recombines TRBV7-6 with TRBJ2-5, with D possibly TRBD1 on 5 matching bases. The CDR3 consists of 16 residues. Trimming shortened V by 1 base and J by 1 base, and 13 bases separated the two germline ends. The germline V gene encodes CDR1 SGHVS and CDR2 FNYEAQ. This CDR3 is CASSLGQTNSQETQYF. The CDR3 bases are TGTGCCAGCAGCTTAGGACAGACCAACTCCCAAGAGACCCAGTACTTC. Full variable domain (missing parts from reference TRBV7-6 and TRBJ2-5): GAGVSQSPRYKVTKRGQDVALRCDPISGHVSLYWYRQALGQGPEFLTYFNYEAQQDKSGLPNDRFSAERPEGSISTLTIQRTEQRDSAMYRCASSLGQTNSQETQYFGPGTRLLVL.

The CDR3 bases are TGTGCCAGCACCCCGAGCCGCTCTGGAAACACCATATATTTT. Protein: CASTPSRSGNTIYF. The chain has TRBV28 and TRBJ1-3; no clear D gene. The germline V gene has CDR1 MDHEN and CDR2 SYDVKM. Trimming pared 7 bases from V and 0 bases from J, leaving 10 bases between. The CDR3 covers 14 residues.